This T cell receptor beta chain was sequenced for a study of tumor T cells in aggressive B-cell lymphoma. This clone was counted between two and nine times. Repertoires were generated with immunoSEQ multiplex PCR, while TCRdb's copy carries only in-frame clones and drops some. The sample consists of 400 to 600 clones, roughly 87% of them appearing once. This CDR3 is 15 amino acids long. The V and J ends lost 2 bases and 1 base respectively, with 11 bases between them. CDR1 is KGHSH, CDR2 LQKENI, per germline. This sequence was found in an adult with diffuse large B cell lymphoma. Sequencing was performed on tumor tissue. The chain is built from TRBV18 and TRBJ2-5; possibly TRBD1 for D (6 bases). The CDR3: CASSPGSDSQETQYF. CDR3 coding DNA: TGTGCCAGCTCACCAGGCTCGGACAGCCAAGAGACCCAGTACTTC. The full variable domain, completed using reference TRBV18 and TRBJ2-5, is NAGVMQNPRHLVRRRGQEARLRCSPMKGHSHVYWYRQLPEEGLKFMVYLQKENIIDESGMPKERFSAEFPKEGPSILRIQQVVRGDSAAYFCASSPGSDSQETQYFGPGTRLLVL.